These 2 T cell receptor beta chains were sequenced from one sample in a study of cytomegalovirus exposure and HLA in healthy donors. Primers: 60 Vbeta forward and 13 Jbeta reverse. The data were produced by immunoSEQ multiplex PCR, yet TCRdb's version contains in-frame clones alone and is incomplete. Here the sample spans tens of thousands of clones, roughly 70% being singletons. The sequencing sample was made of PBMCs. The receptors derive from a man aged 25 to 40 in good health and CMV-seronegative.

Only one count was recorded for this clone. The rearrangement joins TRBV7-9 to TRBJ2-7; 8 bases match TRBD1. Losses at the gene ends were 2 bases for V and 0 bases for J; bases not matched to a gene: 9. Looked up from germline, CDR1 is SEHNR and CDR2 is FQNEAQ (reference sequence). This CDR3 is built from 17 residues. The CDR3 protein is CASSLPGQVSSSYEQYF. The CDR3 bases are TGTGCCAGCAGCTTACCGGGACAGGTCTCCTCCTCCTACGAGCAGTACTTC. The entire variable domain, with the rest obtained from reference TRBV7-9 and TRBJ2-7, is as follows: DTGVSQNPRHKITKRGQNVTFRCDPISEHNRLYWYRQTLGQGPEFLTYFQNEAQLEKSRLLSDRFSAERPKGSFSTLEIQRTEQGDSAMYLCASSLPGQVSSSYEQYFGPGTRLTVT.

This rearrangement joins TRBV7-3 to TRBJ2-7, with 8 bases aligning to TRBD2. The CDR3 runs 15 residues. Losses at the gene ends were 3 bases for V and 6 bases for J; bases not matched to a gene: 10. The germline V gene has CDR1 SGHTA and CDR2 FQGTGA. CDR3 sequence (DNA): TGTGCCAGCAGCTTTCGGGAGGGCCCTGGGGGCGAGCAGTACTTC. It is translated as CASSFREGPGGEQYF.